Sequencing of this T cell receptor (beta chain) was carried out in a study of cytomegalovirus exposure and HLA in healthy donors. General study results and limits: Three CMV-associated chains were confirmed in vitro to be specific for CMV antigens. Solely CMV serostatus was available to characterize immune exposure.

Use of 60 Vbeta and 13 Jbeta primers characterized the PCR. The table came from immunoSEQ multiplex PCR; TCRdb's copy has only in-frame clones and leaves some out. This table holds over 200,000 clones, approximately 84% found once. Germline-derived CDR1 and CDR2 are SGHAT and FQNNGV. The CDR3 totals 14 residues. Trimming at V came to 1 base and at J to 1 base, leaving 1 base not matched to a gene. Of note for this clone: The antigen remains undetermined.

The clonotype was recovered from a woman in her thirties or forties in good health and CMV-seronegative. The rearrangement joins TRBV11-2 to TRBJ2-7; 7 bases align to TRBD2. The specimen sequenced was PBMCs. CDR3 DNA: TGTGCCAGCAGCTTAGTGGGGGGGTCCTACGAGCAGTACTTC. Protein product: CASSLVGGSYEQYF.